The subject of this entry is one T cell receptor beta chain. Its matching antigen is unknown. This entry belongs to a study of shared clonotypes between healthy human individuals. Study results and caveats: Non-shared clonotypes displayed generation probabilities falling below those of clonotypes present in all four donors. Several donors showed sharing of about 4.7% of naive CD4 clonotypes.

Germline-derived CDR1 and CDR2 are MNHEY and SVGAGI. V gave up 2 bases and J gave up 1 base, with 11 bases separating them. This CDR3 has 16 amino acids. As defined, naive CD8 cells were CD45RO-negative and positively selected for CCR7, with terminally differentiated effector memory CD45RA+ cells excluded. The method was immunoSEQ multiplex PCR; TCRdb's version includes in-frame clones alone and lacks a portion of them. Among about 800,000 clones listed, just over 95% were seen once. The sequencing sample was made of naive CD8+ T cells sorted from blood. This TCR came from a man aged 25-45 years in good health. The chain combines TRBV6-5 with TRBJ2-2; a possible D gene is TRBD2 (5 bases). The CDR3 protein is CASSYEKRKNTGELFF. The DNA for the CDR3 is TGTGCCAGCAGTTACGAGAAGCGGAAGAACACCGGGGAGCTGTTTTTT.